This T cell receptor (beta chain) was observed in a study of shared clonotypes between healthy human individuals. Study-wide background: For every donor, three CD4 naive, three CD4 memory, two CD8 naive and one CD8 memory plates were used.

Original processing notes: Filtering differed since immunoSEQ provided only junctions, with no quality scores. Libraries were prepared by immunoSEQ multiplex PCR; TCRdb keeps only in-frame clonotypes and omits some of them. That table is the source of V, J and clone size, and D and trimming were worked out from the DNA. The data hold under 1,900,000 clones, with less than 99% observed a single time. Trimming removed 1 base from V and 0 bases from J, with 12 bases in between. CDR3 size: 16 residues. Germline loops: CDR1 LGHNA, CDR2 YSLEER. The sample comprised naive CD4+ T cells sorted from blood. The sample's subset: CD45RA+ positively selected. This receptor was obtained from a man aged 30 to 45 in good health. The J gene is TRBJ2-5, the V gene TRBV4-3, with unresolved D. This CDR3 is CASSQAAQPDQETQYF. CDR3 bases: TGCGCCAGCAGCCAAGCTGCACAGCCGGACCAAGAGACCCAGTACTTC.